This T cell receptor beta chain was identified in a study of blood T cell repertoires in COVID-19. Background on the study: Acute-phase and convalescent COVID-19 samples originated in the United States, Italy and Spain. PBMCs, B-cell-depleted T cells, or T cells were the source of the cDNA or gDNA that made up the material.

The Seattle patients joined while their infection was active and were tracked longitudinally afterward. Original data processing: Estimated nucleated cell counts came from reference gene primer amplification. The assay was immunoSEQ multiplex PCR, and TCRdb's table has in-frame clones only and misses some. V, J and clone size were drawn from that table, and D and trimming were deduced from the DNA. Among a few hundred thousand clones, around 90% were seen once, and the ten largest hold roughly 1%. The ends lost 6 bases at V and 4 bases at J; junction bases unmatched: 6. Germline V gene lookup returns CDR1 MDHEN and CDR2 SYDVKM. The CDR3 is 16 amino acids.

The material sequenced was peripheral blood. The gene calls are TRBV28 and TRBJ2-3; 14 nucleotides align to TRBD2. The sequence came from a woman in her 40s with COVID-19, enrolled during active disease. CDR3 residues: CASRSGLAGVSDTQYF. The CDR3 DNA reads TGTGCCAGCAGGTCGGGACTAGCGGGAGTGTCAGATACGCAGTATTTT.